The next 8 T cell receptor beta chains were all read from a single sample in a study of a mutant IDH1 vaccine in newly diagnosed glioma. Here immunoSEQ multiplex PCR was the method, and the copy in TCRdb shows in-frame clones only, minus some. The table has 85,000 to 100,000 clones, around three quarters seen once. The time point was: baseline, week 1 (first vaccination visit). Treatment denoted: pre-vaccination baseline after standard-of-care therapy. The starting material was PBMCs, obtained from a glioma patient treated with radiotherapy, temozolomide or both. These TCRs come from a man between 40 and 49 years old with glioma.

This clone was seen a few times. The chain has TRBV6-5 and TRBJ1-5, with TRBD1 matching over 8 bases. V gave up 0 bases and J gave up 6 bases; unmatched junction bases: 4. The CDR3 totals 15 residues. CDR1 is MNHEY and CDR2 is SVGAGI in the germline V gene. The CDR3 DNA follows: TGTGCCAGCAGTTACTCGAGACAGGGGACTCAGCCCCAGCATTTT. Its protein product is CASSYSRQGTQPQHF.

This chain links TRBV7-2 with TRBJ2-7; D could derive from TRBD1 or TRBD2 (6 bases each). Trimming stripped 0 bases from V and 2 bases from J, with 20 bases between. The CDR3 runs to 18 residues. CDR1 and CDR2 from the germline V gene are SGHTA and FQGNSA. The CDR3 sequence is CASSLARQGRNLTYEQYF. CDR3 nucleotides: TGTGCCAGCAGCTTAGCGCGGCAGGGGAGGAACTTAACCTACGAGCAGTACTTC.

The sample holds one count of this clone. The DNA for the CDR3 is TGTGCCAGCTCACCACTGGGGACTAGCGTTATACAAGAGACCCAGTACTTC. This sequence encodes CASSPLGTSVIQETQYF. V is TRBV18 and J is TRBJ2-5; 10 bases are shared with TRBD2. CDR3 length: 17 amino acids. V shed 1 base, J shed 2 bases, and the junction held 7 bases outside the gene matches. Germline V gives CDR1 KGHSH, CDR2 LQKENI.

The chain uses TRBV6-5 and TRBJ1-1, with D perhaps matching TRBD1 (6 bases). V lost 2 bases and J 3 bases, leaving 16 bases between the germline ends. From germline, CDR1 is MNHEY and CDR2 SVGAGI. CDR3 size: 16 residues. The CDR3 loop is CASSYRSRGGDTEAFF. CDR3 DNA: TGTGCCAGCAGTTACAGGAGCAGGGGTGGGGACACTGAAGCTTTCTTT.

The chain is built from TRBV11-3 and TRBJ1-1; no definite D call. Between the trimmed V and J ends, which lost 3 bases and 1 base, there was a span of 6 bases. The germline gives CDR1 SGHNT, CDR2 YENEEA. The CDR3 is 13 residues long. CDR3 nucleotide sequence: TGTGCCAGCAGCTTGGGCAGGAACACTGAAGCTTTCTTT. Residues: CASSLGRNTEAFF.

This chain links TRBV6-6 with TRBJ1-6, with 8 bases identical to TRBD1. The CDR3 is made up of 13 amino acids. V shed 6 bases, J shed 7 bases, and the junction held 2 bases outside the gene matches. Germline values: CDR1 MNHNY, CDR2 SVGAGI (reference sequence). The CDR3 coding sequence is TGTGCCAGCAGACGACAGGGGAATTCACCCCTCCACTTT. Protein: CASRRQGNSPLHF.

The chain employs TRBV30 and TRBJ1-2, with no clear D. The V end lost 0 bases, the J end lost 5 bases, and 16 bases lay between the germline ends. The CDR3 length is 15 residues. In germline, CDR1 is GTSNPN, CDR2 SVGIG (reference sequence). The CDR3 nucleotides read TGTGCCTGGAGTGTATCTTTTAAGGACTCATATGGCTACACCTTC. It specifies CAWSVSFKDSYGYTF.

This clone was counted a few times. The rearrangement links TRBV5-1 to TRBJ1-3, with D tentatively TRBD1 (5 bases). Trimming pared 0 bases from V and 2 bases from J, leaving 6 bases between. Germline CDR1 SGHRS, CDR2 YFSETQ. The CDR3 has 14 residues. This CDR3 reads CASSLEGTGNTIYF. The CDR3 DNA reads TGCGCCAGCAGCTTGGAGGGGACTGGAAACACCATATATTTT.